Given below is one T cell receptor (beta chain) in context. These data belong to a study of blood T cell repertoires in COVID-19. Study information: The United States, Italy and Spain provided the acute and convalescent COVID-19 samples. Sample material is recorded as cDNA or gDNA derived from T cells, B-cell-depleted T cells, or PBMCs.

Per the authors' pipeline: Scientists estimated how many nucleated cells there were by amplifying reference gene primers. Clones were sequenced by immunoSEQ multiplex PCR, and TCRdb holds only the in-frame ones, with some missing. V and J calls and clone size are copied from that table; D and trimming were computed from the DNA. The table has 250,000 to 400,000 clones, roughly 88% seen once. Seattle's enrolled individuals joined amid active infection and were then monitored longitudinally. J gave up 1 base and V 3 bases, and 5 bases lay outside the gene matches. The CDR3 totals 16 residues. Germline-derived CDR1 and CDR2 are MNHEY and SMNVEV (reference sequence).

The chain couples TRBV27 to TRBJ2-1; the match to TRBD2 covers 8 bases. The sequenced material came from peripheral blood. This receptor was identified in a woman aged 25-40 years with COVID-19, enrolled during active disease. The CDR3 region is CASSLAAGVSYNEQFF. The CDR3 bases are TGTGCCAGCAGTTTGGCAGCGGGGGTATCCTACAATGAGCAGTTCTTC.